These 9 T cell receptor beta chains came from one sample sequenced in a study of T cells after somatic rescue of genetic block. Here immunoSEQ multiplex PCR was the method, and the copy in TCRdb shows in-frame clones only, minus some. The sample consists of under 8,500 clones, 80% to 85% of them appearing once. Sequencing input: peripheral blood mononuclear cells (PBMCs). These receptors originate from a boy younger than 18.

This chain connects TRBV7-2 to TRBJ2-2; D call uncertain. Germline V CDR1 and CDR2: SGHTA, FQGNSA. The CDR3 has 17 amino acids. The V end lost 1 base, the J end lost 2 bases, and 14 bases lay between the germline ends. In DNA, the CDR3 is TGTGCCAGCAGCTTAGGTCCCGCTCTCGGTAACACCGGGGAGCTGTTTTTT. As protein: CASSLGPALGNTGELFF.

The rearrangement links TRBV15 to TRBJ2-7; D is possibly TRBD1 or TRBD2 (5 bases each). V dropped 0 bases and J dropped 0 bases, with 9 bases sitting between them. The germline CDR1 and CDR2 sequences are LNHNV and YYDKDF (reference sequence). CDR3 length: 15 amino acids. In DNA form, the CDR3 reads TGTGCCACCAGCAGAGATGTGGGGGACTCCTACGAGCAGTACTTC. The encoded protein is CATSRDVGDSYEQYF.

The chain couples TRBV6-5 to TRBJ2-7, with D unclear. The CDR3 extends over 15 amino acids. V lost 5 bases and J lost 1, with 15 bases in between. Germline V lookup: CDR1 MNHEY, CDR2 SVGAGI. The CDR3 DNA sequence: TGTGCCAGCAGTCCCACCCCGCTCCCTTCCTACGAGCAGTACTTC. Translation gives CASSPTPLPSYEQYF.

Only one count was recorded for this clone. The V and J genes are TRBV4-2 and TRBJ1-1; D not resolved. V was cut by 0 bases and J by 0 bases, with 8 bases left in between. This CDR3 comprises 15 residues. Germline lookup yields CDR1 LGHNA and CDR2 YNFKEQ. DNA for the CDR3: TGTGCCAGCAGCCAAGATCCCCACATGAACACTGAAGCTTTCTTT. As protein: CASSQDPHMNTEAFF.

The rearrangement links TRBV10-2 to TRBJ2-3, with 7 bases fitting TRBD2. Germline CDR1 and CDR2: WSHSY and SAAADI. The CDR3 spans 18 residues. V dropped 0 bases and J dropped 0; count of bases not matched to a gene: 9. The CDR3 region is CASSESRASGGSTDTQYF. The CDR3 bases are TGCGCCAGCAGTGAGTCGAGGGCTAGCGGAGGTAGCACAGATACGCAGTATTTT.

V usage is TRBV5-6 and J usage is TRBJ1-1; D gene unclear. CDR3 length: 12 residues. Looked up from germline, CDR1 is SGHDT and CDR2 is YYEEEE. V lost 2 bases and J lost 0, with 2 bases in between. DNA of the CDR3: TGTGCCAGCAGCTTCGTGAACACTGAAGCTTTCTTT. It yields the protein CASSFVNTEAFF.

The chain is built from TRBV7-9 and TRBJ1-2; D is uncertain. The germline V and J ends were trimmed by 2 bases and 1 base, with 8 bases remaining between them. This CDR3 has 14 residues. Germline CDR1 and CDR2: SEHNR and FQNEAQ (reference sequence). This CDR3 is CASSLSAGNYGYTF. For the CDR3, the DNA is TGTGCCAGCAGCTTATCTGCGGGTAACTATGGCTACACCTTC. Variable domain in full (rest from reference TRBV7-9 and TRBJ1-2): DTGVSQNPRHKITKRGQNVTFRCDPISEHNRLYWYRQTLGQGPEFLTYFQNEAQLEKSRLLSDRFSAERPKGSFSTLEIQRTEQGDSAMYLCASSLSAGNYGYTFGSGTRLTVV.

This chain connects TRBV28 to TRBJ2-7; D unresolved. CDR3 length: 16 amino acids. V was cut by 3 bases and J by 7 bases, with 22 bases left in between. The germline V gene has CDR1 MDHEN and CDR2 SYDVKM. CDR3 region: CASSFPSGSKLGEQYF. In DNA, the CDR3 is TGTGCCAGCAGTTTTCCTTCTGGTTCAAAACTGGGGGAGCAGTACTTC.

The CDR3 protein is CASSQAGQANYGYTF. The CDR3, as DNA: TGCGCCAGCAGCCAAGCCGGACAGGCAAACTATGGCTACACCTTC. The chain recombines TRBV4-1 with TRBJ1-2; 7 bases match TRBD1. This CDR3 spans 15 amino acids. Germline CDR1 and CDR2: MGHRA and YSYEKL. V shed 1 base and J 2 bases; nucleotides not matched to a gene: 4.